These 8 T cell receptor beta chains were sequenced from one sample in a study of T cells after yellow fever vaccination. A single record per CDR3 protein comes from TCRdb applying MiXCR to the 5' RACE reads. The sample shows 500,000 to 650,000 distinct CDR3 sequences, 17% of them seen only once. The sequencing used PBMCs, collected around 5 days after the first yellow fever vaccination. These receptors came from a man younger than 35 who received the YFV17D yellow fever vaccine.

In its sample, this clonotype was seen a few times. This sequence joins TRBV19 and TRBJ2-3; D gene uncertain. CDR3 length equals 15 residues. Germline V lookup: CDR1 LNHDA, CDR2 SQIVND (reference sequence). The V and J ends lost 4 bases and 0 bases respectively, with 11 bases between them. As DNA, the CDR3 is TGTGCCAGTAGTACTGACTGGGAAAGCACAGATACGCAGTATTTT. As protein: CASSTDWESTDTQYF.

The sample holds a few counts of this clonotype. The rearrangement uses TRBV3-1 and TRBJ2-4; 7 bases align to TRBD2. With V trimmed by 0 bases and J by 7 bases, 6 bases remained unmatched. Germline loops: CDR1 LGHDT, CDR2 YNNKEL (reference sequence). The CDR3 totals 15 residues. CDR3: CASSQELASGNIQYF. In DNA form, the CDR3 reads TGTGCCAGCAGCCAAGAACTCGCTAGCGGTAACATTCAGTACTTC. Full variable domain (missing parts from reference TRBV3-1 and TRBJ2-4): DTAVSQTPKYLVTQMGNDKSIKCEQNLGHDTMYWYKQDSKKFLKIMFSYNNKELIINETVPNRFSPKSPDKAHLNLHINSLELGDSAVYFCASSQELASGNIQYFGAGTRLSVL.

The table lists this clonotype with a few counts. V is TRBV4-1 and J is TRBJ2-3, with D maybe TRBD1 (5 bases). V was trimmed by 0 bases and J by 4 bases, leaving 14 bases between them. Germline loops: CDR1 MGHRA, CDR2 YSYEKL. CDR3 length: 16 residues. CDR3 nucleotide sequence: TGCGCCAGCAGCCAAGACCCCGACAGTTTCCCAGATACGCAGTATTTT. Translation gives CASSQDPDSFPDTQYF.

V and J are TRBV7-9 and TRBJ1-2; D not certain. There are 12 residues in the CDR3. Germline CDR1 reads SEHNR; CDR2 reads FQNEAQ (reference sequence). Trimming removed 3 bases from V and 8 bases from J, with 10 bases in between. This chain's CDR3 is CASSFSPRGYTF. Here the CDR3 DNA reads TGTGCCAGCAGCTTCTCCCCTAGAGGCTACACCTTC.

The chain carries TRBV18 and TRBJ2-7; D may correspond to TRBD1 or TRBD2 (5 bases each). The germline V and J ends were trimmed by 3 bases and 0 bases, with 12 bases remaining between them. Germline CDR1 is KGHSH and CDR2 is LQKENI. The CDR3 runs to 15 residues. The CDR3 DNA follows: TGTGCCAGCTCACCTGACGCAGGGAGCTCCTACGAGCAGTACTTC. Its translation is CASSPDAGSSYEQYF. Full variable domain (remainder filled in from reference TRBV18 and TRBJ2-7): NAGVMQNPRHLVRRRGQEARLRCSPMKGHSHVYWYRQLPEEGLKFMVYLQKENIIDESGMPKERFSAEFPKEGPSILRIQQVVRGDSAAYFCASSPDAGSSYEQYFGPGTRLTVT.

This clonotype was observed a few times. The rearrangement uses TRBV6-1 and TRBJ2-1, with TRBD2 identical over 7 bases. Germline V CDR1 and CDR2: MNHNS, SASEGT. V trimming: 6 bases; J trimming: 6 bases; junction bases outside the gene matches: 5. CDR3 length: 13 amino acids. The CDR3 region is CASSPGLVNEQFF. CDR3 DNA sequence: TGTGCCAGCAGCCCTGGACTAGTCAATGAGCAGTTCTTC.

The J gene is TRBJ2-3, the V gene TRBV5-5; D ambiguous. Deletions cut 1 base from V and 6 bases from J, with 12 bases between. This CDR3 comprises 14 residues. Germline lookup yields CDR1 SGHKS and CDR2 YYEKEE (reference sequence). CDR3 coding DNA: TGTGCCAGCAGCTTGTATTTTGTGTTGGATACGCAGTATTTT. Its translation is CASSLYFVLDTQYF.

This clonotype was counted ten times or more. This chain's CDR3 is CASSPSGGYNEQFF. The CDR3 DNA follows: TGTGCCAGCAGCCCGAGCGGGGGGTACAATGAGCAGTTCTTC. The J gene is TRBJ2-1, the V gene TRBV13; 9 positions agree with TRBD2. CDR3 size: 14 residues. Unmatched junction bases numbered 3, after V lost 5 bases and J lost 4 bases. Looked up from germline, CDR1 is PRHDT and CDR2 is FYEKMQ (reference sequence). Combining the CDR3 with reference TRBV13 and TRBJ2-1 gives the whole variable domain AAGVIQSPRHLIKEKRETATLKCYPIPRHDTVYWYQQGPGQDPQFLISFYEKMQSDKGSIPDRFSAQQFSDYHSELNMSSLELGDSALYFCASSPSGGYNEQFFGPGTRLTVL.